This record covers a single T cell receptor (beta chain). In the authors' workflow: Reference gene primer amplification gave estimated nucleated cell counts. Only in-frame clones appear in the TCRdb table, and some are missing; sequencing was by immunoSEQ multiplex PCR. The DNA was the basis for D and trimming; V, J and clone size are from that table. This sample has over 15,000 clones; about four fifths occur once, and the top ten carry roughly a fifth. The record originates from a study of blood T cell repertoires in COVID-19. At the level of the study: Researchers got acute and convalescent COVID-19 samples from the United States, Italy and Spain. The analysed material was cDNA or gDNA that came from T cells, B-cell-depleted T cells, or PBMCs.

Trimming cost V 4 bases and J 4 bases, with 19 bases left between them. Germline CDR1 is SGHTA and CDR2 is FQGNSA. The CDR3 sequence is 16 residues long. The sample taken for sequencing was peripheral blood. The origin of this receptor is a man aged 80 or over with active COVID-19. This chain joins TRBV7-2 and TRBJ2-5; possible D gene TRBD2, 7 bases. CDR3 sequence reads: CASSSEGGATGETQYF. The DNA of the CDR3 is TGTGCCAGCAGCTCGGAGGGGGGGGCAACGGGAGAGACCCAGTACTTC.